The 2 T cell receptor beta chains presented below share a single source sample, sequenced in a study of blood T cell repertoires in COVID-19 (dated by TCRdb to the early 2020s). Libraries came from the immunoSEQ multiplex PCR assay. TCRdb stores this immuneACCESS table with in-frame sequences only. Part of the clones is absent; in the studies checked, under half of the shortfall reflects unresolved V genes, and no reason is known for the rest. This sample comprises 25,000 to 35,000 clones, roughly 80% of them detected only once. The top ten constitute 42% of the sample. The sequenced sample consisted of peripheral blood. The receptors here all came from an elderly woman with acute or convalescent COVID-19.

The chain couples TRBV21-1 to TRBJ2-3; no check of the table's D call, TRBD2, against the DNA was made. TRBV21-1 is given as a pseudogene. This CDR3 contains 13 residues. This CDR3 is CASSKAEFNTQYF. In nucleotides, the CDR3 is TGTGCCAGCAGCAAAGCAGAGTTTAATACGCAGTATTTT.

The rearrangement joins TRBV3-1 (or the pseudogene TRBV3-2) to TRBJ1-6; TRBD1 is a possible D gene (5 bases). CDR1 and CDR2 (germline): LGHDT, YNNKEL (reference sequence). The CDR3 is 15 residues long. V dropped 1 base and J dropped 7 bases, with 11 bases sitting between them. The CDR3 region has the DNA TGTGCCAGCAGCCAAGTTGGGCAGGGCAATTCACCCCTCCACTTT. Its translation: CASSQVGQGNSPLHF.